This record looks at one T cell receptor (beta chain) sequence and its context. The antigen is not known. The source of the sample is a study of blood T cells in healthy people across ages. Primed by a sample-barcoded 5' primer and a J-beta primer mix, a second PCR proceeded for roughly 7 to 11 cycles. Each cDNA molecule, via a template-switch adaptor with 12 random nucleotides, was tagged. From the 5' RACE reads, TCRdb called clonotypes with MiXCR, one entry per CDR3 protein. The repertoire holds 550,000 to 700,000 distinct CDR3 sequences, with 27% as singletons. The donors, all healthy, were Caucasians living in Russia, aged about 6 to 95. Germline trimming cut 5 bases from V and 7 bases from J; bases unmatched to any gene: 15. Germline V lookup: CDR1 MNHNS, CDR2 SASEGT. CDR3 length: 18 amino acids. Study-wide results and caveats: As age increased, TCR beta diversity per million T cells fell in a roughly linear fashion. Nothing was known about donor CMV status, and this possibly confounded expanded clonotype changes.

The sequence was obtained from a woman aged 70 to 79 in good health. The chain joins TRBV6-1 to TRBJ2-5, with 14 bases fitting TRBD2. The sample comprised blood. The DNA of the CDR3 is TGTGCCAGCAGTCTAGCCGGGACTAGCGGGGGACGCCGTGGGACCCAGTACTTC. This translates into CASSLAGTSGGRRGTQYF.